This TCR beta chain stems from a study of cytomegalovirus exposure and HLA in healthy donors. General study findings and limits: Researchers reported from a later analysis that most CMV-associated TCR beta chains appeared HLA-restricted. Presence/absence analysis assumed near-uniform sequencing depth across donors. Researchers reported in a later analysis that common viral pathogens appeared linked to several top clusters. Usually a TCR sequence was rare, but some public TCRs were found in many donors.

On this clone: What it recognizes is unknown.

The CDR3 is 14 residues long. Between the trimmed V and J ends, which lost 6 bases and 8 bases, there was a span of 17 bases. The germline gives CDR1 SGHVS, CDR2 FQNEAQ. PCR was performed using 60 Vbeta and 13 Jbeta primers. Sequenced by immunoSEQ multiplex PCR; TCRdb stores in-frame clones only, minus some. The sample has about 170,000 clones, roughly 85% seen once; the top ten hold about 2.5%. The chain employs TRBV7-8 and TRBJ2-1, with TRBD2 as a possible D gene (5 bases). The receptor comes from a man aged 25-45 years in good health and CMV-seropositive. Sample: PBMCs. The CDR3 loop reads CASRGSFFTDEQFF. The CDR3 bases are TGTGCCAGCAGGGGGAGTTTCTTTACCGATGAGCAGTTCTTC. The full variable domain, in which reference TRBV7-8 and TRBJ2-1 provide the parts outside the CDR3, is GAGVSQSPRYKVAKRGQDVALRCDPISGHVSLFWYQQALGQGPEFLTYFQNEAQLDKSGLPSDRFFAERPEGSVSTLKIQRTQQEDSAVYLCASRGSFFTDEQFFGPGTRLTVL.